The entry that follows covers one T cell receptor beta chain sequence. Sequencing was performed with immunoSEQ multiplex PCR; in TCRdb, only in-frame clones are kept and a portion is missing. The sample consists of approximately 240,000 clones, 75% to 90% of them appearing once. This sample stems from a study of blood T cell repertoires in COVID-19. About the study: Acute and convalescent COVID-19 specimens originated in the United States, Italy and Spain. Nucleic acid was either cDNA or gDNA, and it came from T cells, B-cell-depleted T cells, or PBMCs.

The V gene lost 8 bases and the J gene lost 4 bases, with 9 bases spanning the gap. This CDR3 region has 11 residues. CDR1 MNHEY and CDR2 SMNVEV come from the germline V gene (reference sequence). All enrollees were roughly 18 to 90 years old and from about 24 US areas. Participants reported their clinical history, and cohort assignment relied on those reports. Sequencing used PBMCs or T cells enriched from blood (not recorded which). This receptor was identified in a woman younger than 45 with acute COVID-19. The rearrangement links TRBV27 to TRBJ2-7; a possible D gene is TRBD1 (5 bases). The CDR3 region is CASQKGYEQYF. Here the CDR3 DNA reads TGTGCCAGCCAAAAGGGGTACGAGCAGTACTTC.